These 9 T cell receptor beta chains originate from one sample sequenced in a study of T cell repertoires in cytomegalovirus infection (dated by TCRdb to about 2019). Instrument on record: Illumina HiSeq 1500. TCRdb redid the processing of the public reads, applying fastp at Q25 and MiXCR, and retained in-frame beta chains. Rows with one shared CDR3 protein collapse into an entry with the most common genes and DNA. The sample contains around 440,000 distinct CDR3 sequences, roughly 12% of them found a single time. The ten largest clones add up to 9.5% to 13% of the sample. The material sequenced was PBMCs. These receptors were obtained from a human donor in good health (CMV status not recorded). Some clones in this sample may be carry-over from other donors' samples.

This clonotype was seen many times. The chain links TRBV7-2 to TRBJ1-2, with D tentatively TRBD1 (5 bases). The V end lost 6 bases, the J end lost 4 bases, and 9 bases lay between the germline ends. This CDR3 has 12 residues. Germline V gene sequence: CDR1 SGHTA, CDR2 FQGNSA. CDR3 coding DNA: TGTGCCAGCAGTGTAGGGGTCTATGGCTACACCTTC. The encoded protein is CASSVGVYGYTF. Variable domain in full (rest from reference TRBV7-2 and TRBJ1-2): GAGVSQSPSNKVTEKGKDVELRCDPISGHTALYWYRQSLGQGLEFLIYFQGNSAPDKSGLPSDRFSAERTGGSVSTLTIQRTQQEDSAVYLCASSVGVYGYTFGSGTRLTVV.

This clonotype was seen more than once but under ten times. The gene calls are TRBV5-1 and TRBJ1-1; TRBD1 matches 8 bases. V shed 0 bases and J 11 bases; nucleotides not matched to a gene: 3. This CDR3 contains 12 residues. CDR1 is SGHRS, CDR2 YFSETQ, per germline. The chain's CDR3 is CASSLATGGAFF. The CDR3 bases are TGCGCCAGCAGCTTGGCTACAGGGGGTGCTTTCTTT.

There are many counts of this clonotype. This rearrangement joins TRBV11-2 to TRBJ2-1; tentatively, D is TRBD1 (6 bases). Per the germline V gene, CDR1 is SGHAT and CDR2 is FQNNGV. This CDR3 has 14 residues. Deletions cut 4 bases from V and 4 bases from J, with 11 bases between. CDR3 protein: CASSSTRGYNEQFF. The CDR3 coding sequence is TGTGCCAGCAGCTCTACCAGGGGATACAATGAGCAGTTCTTC.

The genes are TRBV28 and TRBJ2-7; 10 bases map to TRBD1. With V trimmed by 3 bases and J by 3 bases, 14 bases remained unmatched. Germline V gene data show CDR1 as MDHEN and CDR2 as SYDVKM. The CDR3 loop spans 18 amino acids. The CDR3 protein is CASSFPLRDRGLIYEQYF. The CDR3 coding sequence is TGTGCCAGCAGTTTCCCCCTCCGGGACAGGGGCCTTATCTACGAGCAGTACTTC.

This clonotype was counted at least ten times. The V and J genes are TRBV5-1 and TRBJ1-1; D gene unclear. The germline CDR1 and CDR2 sequences are SGHRS and YFSETQ. Trimming removed 9 bases at V and 1 base at J, with 13 bases between. This CDR3 is built from 13 residues. The CDR3 spells CATNPGGNTEAFF. The DNA of the CDR3 is TGCGCCACCAACCCAGGAGGGAACACTGAAGCTTTCTTT.

Ten or more counts support this clonotype. The chain joins TRBV2 to TRBJ2-5, with D unresolved. The CDR3 extends over 12 amino acids. Looked up from germline, CDR1 is SNHLY and CDR2 is FYNNEI. The V and J ends lost 6 bases and 1 base respectively, with 6 bases between them. The CDR3 DNA sequence: TGTGCCAGCAGGGGCTCCCAAGAGACCCAGTACTTC. Its translation: CASRGSQETQYF.

This clonotype was detected many times. J is TRBJ2-6 and V is TRBV7-9, with D tentatively TRBD2 (5 bases). Germline V gene sequence: CDR1 SEHNR, CDR2 FQNEAQ (reference sequence). V dropped 8 bases and J dropped 0 bases, with 20 bases sitting between them. CDR3 size: 18 residues. CDR3 residues: CASGPGVGTSSGANVLTF. CDR3 nucleotide sequence: TGTGCCAGCGGTCCCGGGGTGGGTACAAGCTCTGGGGCCAACGTCCTGACTTTC.

At least ten counts were recorded for this clonotype. This chain joins TRBV7-9 and TRBJ1-2; D unresolved. Trimming took off 5 bases at V and 5 bases at J, with 15 bases between the two ends. Per germline, CDR1 SEHNR and CDR2 FQNEAQ (reference sequence). The CDR3 contains 14 residues. The CDR3 coding sequence is TGTGCCAGCAGCCCCCAGAGCCAGCTGTATGGCTACACCTTC. Encoded protein: CASSPQSQLYGYTF. The whole variable domain, remainder taken from reference TRBV7-9 and TRBJ1-2, is DTGVSQNPRHKITKRGQNVTFRCDPISEHNRLYWYRQTLGQGPEFLTYFQNEAQLEKSRLLSDRFSAERPKGSFSTLEIQRTEQGDSAMYLCASSPQSQLYGYTFGSGTRLTVV.

Many counts were recorded for this clonotype. V is TRBV20-1 and J is TRBJ1-1; D is unclear. CDR1 and CDR2 (germline): DFQATT, SNEGSKA (reference sequence). The CDR3 length is 13 residues. V lost 5 bases to trimming and J lost 2 bases, with 12 bases between them. The CDR3 here is CSAPAWANTEAFF. CDR3 nucleotide sequence: TGCAGTGCTCCCGCCTGGGCAAACACTGAAGCTTTCTTT.